These 30 T cell receptor beta chains share one sample of origin, sequenced in a study of immune evolution from preneoplasia to lung adenocarcinoma. Data came from immunoSEQ multiplex PCR; TCRdb stores just in-frame clones and leaves some out. There are 4,500 to 5,000 clones in the sample; 88% occur only once, and about 2.6% lies in the top ten. The sequencing input was FFPE invasive lung adenocarcinoma tissue. The source of these receptors is a person in their fifties with lung adenocarcinoma.

V and J are TRBV9 and TRBJ2-1; D uncertain. Looked up from germline, CDR1 is SGDLS and CDR2 is YYNGEE. CDR3 length: 11 residues. V was cut by 5 bases and J by 6 bases, with 6 bases left in between. The CDR3 DNA reads as TGTGCCAGCAGTCGCACCAATGAGCAGTTCTTC. Translated, it gives CASSRTNEQFF.

The chain carries TRBV28 and TRBJ1-5; 7 nucleotides align to TRBD1. There are 15 residues in the CDR3. Losses at the gene ends were 2 bases for V and 4 bases for J; bases not matched to a gene: 5. Germline V lookup: CDR1 MDHEN, CDR2 SYDVKM. The CDR3 loop is CASSLMGQQNQPQHF. The CDR3, as DNA: TGTGCCAGCAGTTTAATGGGACAGCAGAATCAGCCCCAGCATTTT.

The CDR3 coding sequence is TGTGCCAGCAGTGACTCGGGACAGGGGGCAGATACGCAGTATTTT. Translating gives CASSDSGQGADTQYF. J is TRBJ2-3 and V is TRBV6-4; 11 bases fit TRBD1. V gave up 0 bases and J gave up 4 bases; unmatched junction bases: 0. The CDR3 has 15 residues. The germline V gene has CDR1 MRHNA and CDR2 SNTAGT.

The chain is built from TRBV27 and TRBJ2-1; either TRBD1 or TRBD2 may fit D (5 bases each). V lost 2 bases to trimming and J lost 0 bases, with 11 bases between them. Per the germline V gene, CDR1 is MNHEY and CDR2 is SMNVEV (reference sequence). The CDR3 is made up of 16 amino acids. The CDR3 is CASSLVGGSSYNEQFF. The CDR3 nucleotides read TGTGCCAGCAGTTTAGTTGGGGGTAGCTCCTACAATGAGCAGTTCTTC.

The J gene is TRBJ1-5, the V gene TRBV27, with D unclear. The germline CDR1 and CDR2 sequences are MNHEY and SMNVEV (reference sequence). The CDR3 loop spans 12 amino acids. V gave up 5 bases and J gave up 6 bases, with 8 bases separating them. CDR3 in DNA: TGTGCCAGCAGTATCCTGGGTCAGCCCCAGCATTTT. This translates into CASSILGQPQHF.

The V and J genes are TRBV30 and TRBJ2-2, with 9 bases aligning to TRBD1. Germline V gene sequence: CDR1 GTSNPN, CDR2 SVGIG (reference sequence). The CDR3 runs 15 residues. V was pared by 0 bases and J by 5 bases, with 4 bases of the junction left unmatched. The CDR3 DNA follows: TGTGCCTGGAGTGTTAACAGGGGGCGAACCGGGGAGCTGTTTTTT. It is translated as CAWSVNRGRTGELFF.

This chain links TRBV28 with TRBJ1-1; D is uncertain. V was shortened by 10 bases and J by 0 bases, with 24 bases between the two germline ends. This CDR3 contains 17 residues. Germline V lookup: CDR1 MDHEN, CDR2 SYDVKM. The CDR3 region is CAITILGHPILNTEAFF. DNA of the CDR3: TGTGCCATAACGATCCTAGGGCACCCGATTTTGAACACTGAAGCTTTCTTT.

This clone was recorded only once. CDR3 in amino acids: CASRPGQGNQPQHF. DNA of the CDR3: TGTGCCAGTAGGCCGGGACAGGGGAATCAGCCCCAGCATTTT. The gene calls are TRBV19 and TRBJ1-5; the match to TRBD1 covers 10 bases. Germline V lookup: CDR1 LNHDA, CDR2 SQIVND (reference sequence). V shed 6 bases, J shed 4 bases, and the junction held 3 bases outside the gene matches. The CDR3 consists of 14 residues. Variable domain in full (rest from reference TRBV19 and TRBJ1-5): DGGITQSPKYLFRKEGQNVTLSCEQNLNHDAMYWYRQDPGQGLRLIYYSQIVNDFQKGDIAEGYSVSREKKESFPLTVTSAQKNPTAFYLCASRPGQGNQPQHFGDGTRLSIL.

The genes are TRBV27 and TRBJ1-2; 8 bases agree with TRBD1. The junction had 15 bases not matched to a gene; V was cut back by 6 bases and J by 9 bases. This CDR3 region has 15 residues. From germline, CDR1 is MNHEY and CDR2 SMNVEV (reference sequence). CDR3 protein: CASSPRDRPIDSYTF. CDR3 DNA sequence: TGTGCCAGCAGCCCCCGGGACAGGCCTATCGATAGCTACACCTTC.

The chain employs TRBV6-4 and TRBJ1-4, with D perhaps TRBD1 (5 bases). Germline CDR1 reads MRHNA; CDR2 reads SNTAGT. With 4 bases removed from V and 7 bases from J, the gap between germline ends came to 13 bases. The CDR3 length is 14 residues. The CDR3 nucleotides are TGTGCCAGCAGTGTTACGGGGCTGCGTGAAAAACTGTTTTTT. Its protein is CASSVTGLREKLFF.

The V gene is TRBV6-4, the J gene TRBJ2-1; 9 bases map to TRBD1. The V gene's germline CDR1 is MRHNA and CDR2 SNTAGT. The CDR3 has 15 residues. With V trimmed by 3 bases and J by 8 bases, 8 bases remained unmatched. The CDR3 DNA reads as TGTGCCAGCAGTGAAGGAGGGACAGGGTCGGATGAGCAGTTCTTC. Translated: CASSEGGTGSDEQFF.

The count of this clone is one. This chain uses TRBV15 with TRBJ1-2; no definite D call. This CDR3 has 15 amino acids. Trimming shortened V by 0 bases and J by 7 bases, and 15 bases separated the two germline ends. The germline gives CDR1 LNHNV, CDR2 YYDKDF (reference sequence). The DNA of the CDR3 is TGTGCCACCAGCAGAGATACCTCACCGTATGGTGGCTACACCTTC. Protein sequence: CATSRDTSPYGGYTF.

V is TRBV2 and J is TRBJ2-2, with 8 positions matching TRBD1. The V gene's germline CDR1 is SNHLY and CDR2 FYNNEI. Unmatched junction bases numbered 2, after V lost 8 bases and J lost 0 bases. The CDR3 runs 14 residues. This CDR3 is CASQTGANTGELFF. The DNA of the CDR3 is TGTGCCAGCCAGACAGGGGCGAACACCGGGGAGCTGTTTTTT.

This chain uses TRBV28 with TRBJ2-1, with D perhaps given as TRBD1 or TRBD2 (6 bases each). CDR3 length: 15 residues. Deletions cut 1 base from V and 4 bases from J, with 11 bases between. Germline CDR1 and CDR2: MDHEN and SYDVKM. The CDR3 DNA reads TGTGCCAGCAGTTTATCCGGGGGCGGATACAATGAGCAGTTCTTC. It specifies CASSLSGGGYNEQFF.

V gene TRBV2 combines with J gene TRBJ1-2; D is possibly TRBD1 (5 bases). The CDR3 has 13 amino acids. Germline V gives CDR1 SNHLY, CDR2 FYNNEI. V lost 6 bases, J lost 7 bases, and 15 bases lay in between. CDR3: CASRTESFGGYTF. In DNA form, the CDR3 reads TGTGCCAGCAGGACAGAGTCCTTCGGTGGCTACACCTTC. Full variable domain (rest looked up from reference TRBV2 and TRBJ1-2): EPEVTQTPSHQVTQMGQEVILRCVPISNHLYFYWYRQILGQKVEFLVSFYNNEISEKSEIFDDQFSVERPDGSNFTLKIRSTKLEDSAMYFCASRTESFGGYTFGSGTRLTVV.

The J gene is TRBJ2-7, the V gene TRBV9, with 12 bases matching TRBD2. The germline CDR1 and CDR2 sequences are SGDLS and YYNGEE. This CDR3 has 19 residues. V lost 3 bases and J lost 0; bases outside the gene matches: 13. As DNA, the CDR3 is TGTGCCAGCAGCGCAACGTCCGGGACTAGCGGGCTGAGCTCCTACGAGCAGTACTTC. Its protein is CASSATSGTSGLSSYEQYF.

The rearrangement joins TRBV7-2 to TRBJ2-5; 7 nucleotides align to TRBD2. V trimming: 5 bases; J trimming: 2 bases; junction bases outside the gene matches: 5. The CDR3 runs 14 residues. Germline loops: CDR1 SGHTA, CDR2 FQGNSA. The CDR3 loop is CASSRSGFQETQYF. In DNA, the CDR3 is TGTGCCAGCAGCCGTAGCGGGTTTCAAGAGACCCAGTACTTC.

The genes are TRBV28 and TRBJ2-7; 9 positions agree with TRBD1. The CDR3 is 14 amino acids. With 2 bases clipped from V and 3 bases from J, the junction kept 2 bases outside the gene matches. Germline V gene data show CDR1 as MDHEN and CDR2 as SYDVKM. The CDR3 here is CASSLRDRDYEQYF. DNA of the CDR3: TGTGCCAGCAGTTTACGGGACAGGGACTACGAGCAGTACTTC.

This sequence joins TRBV19 and TRBJ2-5; D is undetermined. Between the trimmed V and J ends, which lost 3 bases and 6 bases, there was a span of 11 bases. The CDR3 spans 13 residues. Germline V lookup: CDR1 LNHDA, CDR2 SQIVND (reference sequence). The CDR3 region has the DNA TGTGCCAGTAGTATCTCCCCTTTAAAGACCCAGTACTTC. It specifies CASSISPLKTQYF.

The J gene is TRBJ2-2, the V gene TRBV2, with 7 nucleotides matching TRBD1. The germline V gene has CDR1 SNHLY and CDR2 FYNNEI. The CDR3 is made up of 15 amino acids. The V segment lost 4 bases and the J segment 0 bases; nucleotides outside the gene matches: 2. CDR3 region: CASSVQGANTGELFF. DNA of the CDR3: TGTGCCAGCAGTGTTCAGGGGGCGAACACCGGGGAGCTGTTTTTT.

This clone was observed a few times. This sequence joins TRBV15 and TRBJ2-6, with TRBD2 matching over 7 bases. Germline values: CDR1 LNHNV, CDR2 YYDKDF (reference sequence). Trimming removed 8 bases from V and 3 bases from J; junction bases left unmatched: 4. This CDR3 region has 14 residues. The DNA of the CDR3 is TGTGCCACCGCCCGGGGGGTTGGGGCCAACGTCCTGACTTTC. It encodes CATARGVGANVLTF.

CDR3 bases: TGTGCCAGCAGCCCTCGGGGACAGGGGGTAATGAACACTGAAGCTTTCTTT. It encodes CASSPRGQGVMNTEAFF. V and J are TRBV7-8 and TRBJ1-1, with 11 nucleotides matching TRBD1. J was trimmed by 0 bases and V by 5 bases; bases with no gene match: 8. Germline V gives CDR1 SGHVS, CDR2 FQNEAQ. This CDR3 is built from 17 residues.

The chain combines TRBV29-1 with TRBJ1-2, with D perhaps TRBD1 (6 bases). CDR3 size: 11 residues. Germline CDR1 and CDR2: SQVTM and ANQGSEA. Trimming removed 4 bases at V and 4 bases at J, with 7 bases between. CDR3 amino acids: CSVGQVYGYTF. CDR3 DNA: TGCAGCGTTGGACAGGTCTATGGCTACACCTTC.

The chain couples TRBV9 to TRBJ2-5, with TRBD2 identical over 10 bases. The CDR3 sequence is 19 residues long. The V gene end was trimmed by 1 base and the J gene end by 3 bases; junction bases not matched to a gene: 15. Germline V gives CDR1 SGDLS, CDR2 YYNGEE. This CDR3 reads CASSVLAGGVGALKETQYF. CDR3 nucleotide sequence: TGTGCCAGCAGCGTATTAGCGGGAGGAGTCGGGGCCCTCAAAGAGACCCAGTACTTC.

This rearrangement joins TRBV28 to TRBJ2-5, with 10 bases lining up with TRBD1. Looked up from germline, CDR1 is MDHEN and CDR2 is SYDVKM. With V trimmed by 6 bases and J by 7 bases, 5 bases remained unmatched. The CDR3 consists of 13 residues. The CDR3 coding sequence is TGTGCCAGCAGGGGGACAGGGGTAGGGACCCAGTACTTC. This encodes CASRGTGVGTQYF.

The CDR3 nucleotides are TGTGCCAGCACAGGGTTCACTGAAGCTTTCTTT. Translating gives CASTGFTEAFF. This chain uses TRBV25-1 with TRBJ1-1, with D possibly matching TRBD1 (5 bases). In germline, CDR1 is MGHDK, CDR2 SYGVNS. V lost 7 bases and J 4 bases, leaving 7 bases between the germline ends. The CDR3 loop spans 11 amino acids.

This clone occurred a few times. This chain links TRBV29-1 with TRBJ2-5, with D maybe TRBD1 (6 bases). Between the trimmed V and J ends, which lost 1 base and 2 bases, there was a span of 20 bases. This CDR3 comprises 17 residues. Germline values: CDR1 SQVTM, CDR2 ANQGSEA. CDR3 protein: CSVEVGGRGRVQETQYF. The CDR3 bases are TGCAGCGTTGAAGTCGGAGGCAGGGGTCGGGTTCAAGAGACCCAGTACTTC. The full variable domain, rest sourced from reference TRBV29-1 and TRBJ2-5, is SAVISQKPSRDICQRGTSLTIQCQVDSQVTMMFWYRQQPGQSLTLIATANQGSEATYESGFVIDKFPISRPNLTFSTLTVSNMSPEDSSIYLCSVEVGGRGRVQETQYFGPGTRLLVL.

In this sample, this clone turned up once. V usage is TRBV28 and J usage is TRBJ2-3; 7 bases line up with TRBD1. From germline, CDR1 is MDHEN and CDR2 SYDVKM. The trim removed 5 bases at V and 1 base at J, leaving 6 bases unmatched. The CDR3 sequence is 15 residues long. DNA of the CDR3: TGTGCCAGCAGTCCTGGGACAGCACGCACAGATACGCAGTATTTT. This encodes CASSPGTARTDTQYF. The full variable domain, with the rest looked up from reference TRBV28 and TRBJ2-3, is DVKVTQSSRYLVKRTGEKVFLECVQDMDHENMFWYRQDPGLGLRLIYFSYDVKMKEKGDIPEGYSVSREKKERFSLILESASTNQTSMYLCASSPGTARTDTQYFGPGTRLTVL.

V usage is TRBV10-3 and J usage is TRBJ1-2, with 7 bases identical to TRBD1. Trimming cost V 0 bases and J 9 bases; bases outside gene matches: 16. In germline, CDR1 is ENHRY, CDR2 SYGVKD. This CDR3 region has 17 residues. CDR3 coding DNA: TGTGCCATCAGTGAGTCGAGTGGGTGGGTAGGGACAGAGCGCTACACCTTC. It is translated as CAISESSGWVGTERYTF.

The chain is built from TRBV6-6 and TRBJ1-1; no definite D call. This CDR3 has 15 residues. V was clipped by 2 bases and J by 1 base, with 11 bases between them. CDR1 is MNHNY, CDR2 SVGAGI, per germline (reference sequence). The CDR3 protein is CASSYENKRNTEAFF. The CDR3 bases are TGTGCCAGCAGTTACGAAAACAAAAGGAACACTGAAGCTTTCTTT.